This T cell receptor beta chain was sequenced for a study of T cells after yellow fever vaccination (dated by TCRdb to between 2018 and 2021). Broadly, across the study: Libraries from fractions with low cell numbers were prepared with the SMART-Seq v4 Ultra Low Input RNA kit. Two healthy male donors, one aged 18 to 30 and one aged 30 to 39 years, were included in the cohort. To follow T-cell clones before and after primary and booster YFV17D yellow fever vaccination, bulk TCR alpha and beta repertoires were sequenced over time. Blood was collected at multiple timepoints before and after primary and secondary immunization, and bulk PBMC replicates and cell subsets were isolated.

TCR cDNA was synthesized by 5'RACE template switching, which introduced a universal primer site and unique molecular identifiers. Priming for cDNA synthesis came from both the TCR alpha and TCR beta constant segments. Two PCR steps were used to amplify libraries, with sample barcodes and sequencing adapters being added in the second step. Sequencing of libraries was performed on Illumina HiSeq 2500 (2x100 bp) or NovaSeq (2x150 bp). In the authors' own workflow: MIGEC handled demultiplexing of reads and collapsing into UMI consensus sequences, while MiXCR performed V(D)J alignment. Clonotypes responding to the vaccine were identified with edgeR on replicate PBMC samples, with the criteria of FDR below 0.01 and a log2 fold change above 5 up to day 15. CD4 or CD8 identity was assigned to each bulk clonotype according to whether the clonotype was present at higher abundance in the sequenced CD4 repertoire or the sequenced CD8 repertoire. TCRdb handled the public reads itself, with Q25 trimming in fastp and clone calling in MiXCR, and kept productive beta chains. Identical CDR3 proteins give one entry, which carries the most common genes and DNA. For this entry, the V and J calls and clone size follow TCRdb and not the study's own pipeline. This sample is represented by roughly 300,000 distinct CDR3 sequences; 6.8% of them were singletons. Of the sample, 15% to 20% falls within the top ten clones.

In light of the paper, this sample's treatment or condition label describes: live attenuated yellow fever vaccine strain. At each blood-draw timepoint, two biological replicates of bulk PBMCs were collected. A standard Ficoll-Paque protocol was used to isolate PBMCs from peripheral blood. TriZol was used to extract RNA from bulk PBMCs, from CD4 and CD8 fractions, and from dextramer-positive and dextramer-negative fractions. Overall results and qualifications from the work: Because abundant contaminating clonotypes from the bulk population could be contained in FACS-sorted repertoires, computational filtering was required. Most clones expanded after primary vaccination were re-detected after the booster (96% of CD4 and more than 70% of CD8), suggesting broad memory maintenance. A small share of clonotypes was detected in both CD4 and CD8 compartments, with the overlap likely arising from convergent recombination. Because the study included only two donors, the extent to which the findings can be generalized is limited. Compared with the primary T-cell response, the secondary T-cell response was weaker but faster, peaking on day 5 rather than day 15.

This clonotype showed up just a few times. The target of this receptor is not known. No per-base quality is available; no much larger clone lies one base away. The sequence was collected from a man younger than 30 who received the YFV17D yellow fever vaccine. Sequenced material: PBMCs, taken 45 days after the first yellow fever vaccination.

The nucleotides read TGTGCCATCAGTGATCCCCCCCCCAGGGGCTACAATGAGCAGTTCTTC. This codes for CAISDPPPRGYNEQFF. The receptor chain draws on TRBV10-3 and TRBJ2-1; TRBD1 is a weak D gene call, 6 bases matching. Including cysteine and phenylalanine, the CDR3 has 16 amino acids. The retained sequence is limited to the CDR3, 48 bases, with the frame set at the first base. V is pared back by 3 bases and J by 3 bases, with 15 bases lying between the germline termini. CDR1 and CDR2 were assigned from the germline V gene as ENHRY and SYGVKD.